This entry describes one T cell receptor beta chain. The data originate from a study of blood T cell repertoires in COVID-19. Study-wide background: The United States, Italy and Spain were the sources of the acute and convalescent COVID-19 samples. From T cells, B-cell-depleted T cells, or PBMCs came the material, which was cDNA or gDNA.

As processed by the authors: Nucleated cell counts were estimated from reference gene primer amplification. Here immunoSEQ multiplex PCR was the method, and the copy in TCRdb shows in-frame clones only, minus some. D and trimming were read from the DNA, whereas the V and J calls and clone size are those reported in that table. The table has 200,000 to 250,000 clones, around nine tenths seen once; the top ten hold roughly 3%. The TCR was taken from a man younger than 30 with active or convalescent COVID-19. The sample comprised peripheral blood.

In DNA form, the CDR3 reads TGTGCCAGCAGCTTAACAGTGAACACTGAAGCTTTCTTT. Its translation: CASSLTVNTEAFF. This rearrangement joins TRBV7-6 to TRBJ1-1; no clear D gene. The CDR3 has 13 residues. Germline CDR1 and CDR2: SGHVS and FNYEAQ. The V gene lost 2 bases and the J gene lost 0 bases, with 4 bases spanning the gap.